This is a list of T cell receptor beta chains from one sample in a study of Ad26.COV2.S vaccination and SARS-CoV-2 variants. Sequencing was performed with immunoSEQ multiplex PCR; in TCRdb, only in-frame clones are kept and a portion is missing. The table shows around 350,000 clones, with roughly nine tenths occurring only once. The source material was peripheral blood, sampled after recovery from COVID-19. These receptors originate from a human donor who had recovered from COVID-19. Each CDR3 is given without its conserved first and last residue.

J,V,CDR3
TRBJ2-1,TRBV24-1,ATSDLSGDNEQF
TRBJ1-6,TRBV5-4,ASSPDSSYNSPLH
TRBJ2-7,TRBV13,ASRQIGTGVRNSPYEQY
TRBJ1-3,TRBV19,ASWGTRSGNTIY
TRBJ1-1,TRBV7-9,ASSMNLNTEAF
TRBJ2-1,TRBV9,ASSTYGGWSYNEQF
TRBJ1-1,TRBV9,ASSVTTGSNTEAF
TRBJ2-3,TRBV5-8,ASSMAGRADTQY
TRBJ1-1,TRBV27,ASSWGIGDGTEAF
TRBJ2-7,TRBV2,ASSEMGTLNSYEQY
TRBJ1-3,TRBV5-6,ASSLMGSGNTIY
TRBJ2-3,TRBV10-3,AIRMGQGAHTQY
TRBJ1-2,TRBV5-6,ASSWTGDLDYGYT
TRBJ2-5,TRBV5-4,ASSQPGLFQETQY
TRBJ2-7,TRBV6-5,ASSPRDSSYEQY
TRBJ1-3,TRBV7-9,ASSSTSREVNTIY
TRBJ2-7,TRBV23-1,ASRGGTKIYEQY
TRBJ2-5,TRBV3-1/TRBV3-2,ASSQGARGGRITYQETQY
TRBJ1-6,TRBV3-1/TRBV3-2,ASSQGQGVNSPLH
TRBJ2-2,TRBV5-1,ASSSPGGYTGELF
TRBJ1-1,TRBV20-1,SMLGAAEAF
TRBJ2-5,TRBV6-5,ASSRGTGGETQY
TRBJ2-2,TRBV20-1,PLPGELF
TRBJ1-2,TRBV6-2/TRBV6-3,ASSYDLQGGGYT